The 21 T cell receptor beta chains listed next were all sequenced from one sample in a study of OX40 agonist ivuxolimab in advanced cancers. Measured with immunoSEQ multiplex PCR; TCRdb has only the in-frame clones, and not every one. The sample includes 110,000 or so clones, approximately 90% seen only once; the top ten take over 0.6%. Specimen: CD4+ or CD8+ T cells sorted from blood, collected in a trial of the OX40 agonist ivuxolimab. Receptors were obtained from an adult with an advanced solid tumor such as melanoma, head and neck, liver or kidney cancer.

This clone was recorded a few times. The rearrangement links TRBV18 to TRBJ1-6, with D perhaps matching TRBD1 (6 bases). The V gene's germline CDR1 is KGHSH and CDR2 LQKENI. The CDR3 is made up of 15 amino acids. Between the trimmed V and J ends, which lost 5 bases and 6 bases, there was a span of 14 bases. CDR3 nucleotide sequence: TGTGCCAGCTCAGCGCGACAGGAGAGTAATTCACCCCTCCACTTT. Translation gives CASSARQESNSPLHF.

The CDR3: CASAVGGSTHEQYF. The CDR3 nucleotides read TGCGCCAGCGCGGTGGGAGGGAGCACCCACGAGCAGTACTTC. The rearrangement uses TRBV5-1 and TRBJ2-7, with 7 bases lining up with TRBD2. This CDR3 has 14 residues. With 7 bases clipped from V and 5 bases from J, the junction kept 12 bases outside the gene matches. The germline V gene has CDR1 SGHRS and CDR2 YFSETQ. The full variable domain, its missing parts supplied by reference TRBV5-1 and TRBJ2-7, is KAGVTQTPRYLIKTRGQQVTLSCSPISGHRSVSWYQQTPGQGLQFLFEYFSETQRNKGNFPGRFSGRQFSNSRSEMNVSTLELGDSALYLCASAVGGSTHEQYFGPGTRLTVT.

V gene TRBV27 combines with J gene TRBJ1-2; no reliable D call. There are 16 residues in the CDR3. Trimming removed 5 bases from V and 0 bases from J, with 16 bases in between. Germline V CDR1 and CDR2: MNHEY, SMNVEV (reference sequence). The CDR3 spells CASSRTSGGANYGYTF. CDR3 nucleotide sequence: TGTGCCAGCAGTCGAACCTCCGGAGGAGCTAACTATGGCTACACCTTC.

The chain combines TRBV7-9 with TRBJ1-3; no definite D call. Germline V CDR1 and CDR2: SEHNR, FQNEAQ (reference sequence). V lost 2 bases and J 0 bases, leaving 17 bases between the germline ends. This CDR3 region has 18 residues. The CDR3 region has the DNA TGTGCCAGCAGCTTAAAGTGGGAGAGACTAACCTCTGGAAACACCATATATTTT. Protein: CASSLKWERLTSGNTIYF.

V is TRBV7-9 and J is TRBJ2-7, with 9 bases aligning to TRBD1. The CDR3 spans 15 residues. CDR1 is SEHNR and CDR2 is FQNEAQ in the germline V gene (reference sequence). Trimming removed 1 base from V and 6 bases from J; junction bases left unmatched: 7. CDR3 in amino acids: CASSLVSGQGTEQYF. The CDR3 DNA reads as TGTGCCAGCAGCTTAGTTTCGGGACAGGGTACCGAGCAGTACTTC.

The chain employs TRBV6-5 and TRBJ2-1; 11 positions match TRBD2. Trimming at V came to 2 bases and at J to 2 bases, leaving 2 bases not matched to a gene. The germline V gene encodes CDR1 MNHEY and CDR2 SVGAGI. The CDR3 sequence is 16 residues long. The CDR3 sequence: CASSYGTSGAYNEQFF. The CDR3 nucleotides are TGTGCCAGCAGTTACGGGACTAGCGGAGCCTACAATGAGCAGTTCTTC.

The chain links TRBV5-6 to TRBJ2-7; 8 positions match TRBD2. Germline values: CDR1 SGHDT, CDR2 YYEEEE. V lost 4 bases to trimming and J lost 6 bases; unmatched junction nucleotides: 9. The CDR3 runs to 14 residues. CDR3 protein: CASSPTGLVGEQYF. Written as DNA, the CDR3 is TGTGCCAGCAGCCCCACGGGACTAGTGGGCGAGCAGTACTTC.

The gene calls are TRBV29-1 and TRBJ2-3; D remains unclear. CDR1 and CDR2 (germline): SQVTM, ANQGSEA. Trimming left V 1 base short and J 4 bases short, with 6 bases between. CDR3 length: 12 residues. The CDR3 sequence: CSVEVTADTQYF. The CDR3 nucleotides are TGCAGCGTTGAAGTCACGGCAGATACGCAGTATTTT.

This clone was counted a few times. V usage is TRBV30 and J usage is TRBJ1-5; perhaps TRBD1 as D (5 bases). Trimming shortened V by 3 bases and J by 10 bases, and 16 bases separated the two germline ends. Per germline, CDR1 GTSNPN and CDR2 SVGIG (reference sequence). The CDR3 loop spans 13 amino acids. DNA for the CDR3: TGTGCCTGGAGCGGGAGGGGAGTAAGCCCCCAGCATTTT. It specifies CAWSGRGVSPQHF. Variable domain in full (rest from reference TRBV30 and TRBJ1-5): SQTIHQWPATLVQPVGSPLSLECTVEGTSNPNLYWYRQAAGRGLQLLFYSVGIGQISSEVPQNLSASRPQDRQFILSSKKLLLSDSGFYLCAWSGRGVSPQHFGDGTRLSIL.

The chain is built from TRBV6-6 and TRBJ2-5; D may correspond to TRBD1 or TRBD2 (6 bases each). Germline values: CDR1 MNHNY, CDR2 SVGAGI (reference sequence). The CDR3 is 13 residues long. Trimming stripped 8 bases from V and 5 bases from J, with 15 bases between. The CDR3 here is CASQEGGRETQYF. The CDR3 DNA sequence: TGTGCCAGCCAGGAGGGGGGCCGGGAGACCCAGTACTTC.

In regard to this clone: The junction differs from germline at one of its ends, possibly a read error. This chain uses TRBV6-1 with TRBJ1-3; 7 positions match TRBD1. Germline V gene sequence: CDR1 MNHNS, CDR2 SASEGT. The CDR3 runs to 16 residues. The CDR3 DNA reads TGTGCCAACAGTGAATCGGGACAGACCTCTGGAAACACCATATATTTT. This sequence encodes CANSESGQTSGNTIYF.

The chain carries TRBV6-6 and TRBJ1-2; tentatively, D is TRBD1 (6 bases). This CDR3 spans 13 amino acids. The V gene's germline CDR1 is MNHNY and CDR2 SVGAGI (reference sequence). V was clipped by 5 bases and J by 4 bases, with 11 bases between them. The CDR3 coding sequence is TGTGCCAGCAGTAACGGGACAATCTATGGCTACACCTTC. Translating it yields CASSNGTIYGYTF.

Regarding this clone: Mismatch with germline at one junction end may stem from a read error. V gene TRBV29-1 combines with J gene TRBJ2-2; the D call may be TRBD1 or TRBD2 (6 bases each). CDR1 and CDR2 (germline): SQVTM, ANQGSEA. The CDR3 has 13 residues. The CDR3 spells CSGPEGGHRGAVF. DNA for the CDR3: TGCAGCGGCCCTGAGGGGGGACACCGGGGAGCTGTTTTT.

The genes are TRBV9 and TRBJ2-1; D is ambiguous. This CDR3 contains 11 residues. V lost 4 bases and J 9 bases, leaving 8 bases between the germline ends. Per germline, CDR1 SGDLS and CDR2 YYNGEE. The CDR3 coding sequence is TGTGCCAGCAGCAGCCTAGGTGAGCAGTTCTTC. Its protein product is CASSSLGEQFF.

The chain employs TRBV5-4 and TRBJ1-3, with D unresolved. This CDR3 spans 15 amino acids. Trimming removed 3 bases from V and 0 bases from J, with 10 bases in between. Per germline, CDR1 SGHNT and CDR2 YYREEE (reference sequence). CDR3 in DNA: TGTGCCAGCAGCTCCCCGGGCAGCTCTGGAAACACCATATATTTT. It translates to CASSSPGSSGNTIYF.

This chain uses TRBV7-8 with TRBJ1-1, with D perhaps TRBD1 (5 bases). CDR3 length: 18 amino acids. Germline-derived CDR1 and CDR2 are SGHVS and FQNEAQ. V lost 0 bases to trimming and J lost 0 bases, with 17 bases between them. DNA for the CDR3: TGTGCCAGCAGCTTAGCGCTGGCAGGGCCTTTGATGAACACTGAAGCTTTCTTT. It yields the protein CASSLALAGPLMNTEAFF.

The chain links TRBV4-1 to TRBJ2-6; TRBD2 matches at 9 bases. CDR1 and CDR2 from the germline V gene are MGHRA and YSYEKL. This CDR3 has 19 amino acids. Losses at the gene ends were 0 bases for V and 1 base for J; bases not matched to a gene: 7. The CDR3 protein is CASSQDIGSGRSGANVLTF. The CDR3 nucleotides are TGCGCCAGCAGCCAAGATATTGGTAGCGGGAGATCTGGGGCCAACGTCCTGACTTTC.

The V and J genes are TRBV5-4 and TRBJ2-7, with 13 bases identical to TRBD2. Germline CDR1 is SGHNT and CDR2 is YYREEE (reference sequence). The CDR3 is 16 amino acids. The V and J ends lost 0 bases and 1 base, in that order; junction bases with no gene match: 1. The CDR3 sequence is CASSLGGLAGSYEQYF. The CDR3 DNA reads TGTGCCAGCAGCTTGGGGGGACTAGCGGGATCCTACGAGCAGTACTTC.

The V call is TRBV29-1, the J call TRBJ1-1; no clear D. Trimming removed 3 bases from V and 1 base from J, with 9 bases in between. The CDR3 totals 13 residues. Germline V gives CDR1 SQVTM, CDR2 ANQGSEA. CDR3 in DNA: TGCAGCGTTGACGGAGTCCCGAACACTGAAGCTTTCTTT. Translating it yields CSVDGVPNTEAFF.

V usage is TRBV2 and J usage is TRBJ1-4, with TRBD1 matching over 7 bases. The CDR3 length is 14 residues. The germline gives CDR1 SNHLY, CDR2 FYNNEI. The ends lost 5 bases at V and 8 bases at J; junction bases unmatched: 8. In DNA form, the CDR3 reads TGTGCCAGCAGTCGACAGGGTCCGGCGGAAAAACTGTTTTTT. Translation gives CASSRQGPAEKLFF.

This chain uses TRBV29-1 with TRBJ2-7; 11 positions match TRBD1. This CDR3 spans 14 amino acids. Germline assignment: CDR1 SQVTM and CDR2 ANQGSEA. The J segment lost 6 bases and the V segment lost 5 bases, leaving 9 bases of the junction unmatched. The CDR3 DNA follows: TGCAGCGTTTGGACAGGGGGCCCCCCTGGCGAGCAGTACTTC. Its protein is CSVWTGGPPGEQYF.